This T cell receptor (beta chain) was sequenced during a study of human T cells and chemical hapten exposure. Study-wide context: Investigators sensitized roughly 2 cm by roughly 2 cm of upper inner arm skin with 2% DPC. Diphenylcyclopropenone doses were given weekly to the scalps of patients across the approximately 24-week study. The variation in per-sample TCR yields arose mainly from small differences in pooled library volumes.

Per germline, CDR1 SEHNR and CDR2 FQNEAQ (reference sequence). Trimming removed 0 bases from V and 6 bases from J, with 15 bases in between. The CDR3 loop spans 15 amino acids. The time point was: patch test 1, 2 weeks after DPC sensitization. Indicated treatment: therapeutic diphenylcyclopropenone sensitization with weekly scalp DPC. TCRdb ran MiXCR on the RACE reads and lists one entry per CDR3 protein. The sample holds under 150,000 distinct CDR3 sequences, roughly an eighth seen once. This clonotype was counted between two and nine times. This material consisted of whole blood, taken in connection with sensitization to the hapten diphenylcyclopropenone (DPC). This sequence originates from a woman between 50 and 59 years old with alopecia areata. Some clones in this sample may be carry-over from other donors' samples. The V and J genes are TRBV7-9 and TRBJ2-7; D possibly corresponds to TRBD2 (6 bases). CDR3 sequence reads: CASSLASGRAGEQYF. In DNA form, the CDR3 reads TGTGCCAGCAGCTTAGCGTCCGGGAGAGCGGGCGAGCAGTACTTC.